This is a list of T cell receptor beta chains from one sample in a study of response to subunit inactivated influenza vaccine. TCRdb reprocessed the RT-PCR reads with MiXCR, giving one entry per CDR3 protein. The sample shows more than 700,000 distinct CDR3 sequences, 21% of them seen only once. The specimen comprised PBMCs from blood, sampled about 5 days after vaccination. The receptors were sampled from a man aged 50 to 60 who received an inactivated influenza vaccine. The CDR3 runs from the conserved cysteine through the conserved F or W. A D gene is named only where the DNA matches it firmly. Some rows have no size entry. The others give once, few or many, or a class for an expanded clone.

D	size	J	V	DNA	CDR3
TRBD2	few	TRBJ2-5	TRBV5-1	TGCGCCAGCAGCGTTTCAGCGGGATTAAGGCACGAGACCCAGTACTTC	CASSVSAGLRHETQYF
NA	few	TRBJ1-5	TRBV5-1	TGCGCCAGCAGCTTTGGGCCGACAGGAAATCAGCCCCAGCATTTT	CASSFGPTGNQPQHF
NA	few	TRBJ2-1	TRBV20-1	TGCAGTGTCGCAGGGGTGATAAGGAATGAGCAGTTCTTC	CSVAGVIRNEQFF
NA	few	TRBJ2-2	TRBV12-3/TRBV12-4	TGTGCCAGCAGTTTAGTAATCCGAGCGGCGGACGGGGAGCTGTTTTTT	CASSLVIRAADGELFF
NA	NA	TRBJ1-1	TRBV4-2	TGTGCCAGCAGCCAAGATTGGACAGAGAGAGAAGCTTTCTTT	CASSQDWTEREAFF
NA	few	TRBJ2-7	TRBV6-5	TGTGCCAGCAGTTACTCGAATGGTGTCGGCAACCCCTACGAGCAGTACTTC	CASSYSNGVGNPYEQYF
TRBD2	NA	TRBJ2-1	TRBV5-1	TGCGCCAGCAGCTTGGGGTCAGCGGGGGGGTACAATGAGCAGTTCTTC	CASSLGSAGGYNEQFF
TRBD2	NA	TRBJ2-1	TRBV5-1	TGCGCCAGCACAACGGGGGGAAACTACAATGAGCAGTTCTTC	CASTTGGNYNEQFF
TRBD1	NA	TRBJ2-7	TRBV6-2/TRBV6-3	TGTGCCAGCAGTTACCGGCTGGGACAGGGTAACTACGAGCAGTACTTC	CASSYRLGQGNYEQYF
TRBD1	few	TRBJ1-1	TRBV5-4	TGTGCCAGCTCTTTTGGCGGGAGGGGGCAGTCCACTGAAGCTTTCTTT	CASSFGGRGQSTEAFF
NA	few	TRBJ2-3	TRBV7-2	TGTGCCAGCAGCTTAGGCCCTCTAGCTTCCGATACGCAGTATTTT	CASSLGPLASDTQYF
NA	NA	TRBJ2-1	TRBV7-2	TGTGCCAGCAGCTTAGACAGGGCTTCGATCTTC	CASSLDRASIF
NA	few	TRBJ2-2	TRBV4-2	TGTGCCAGCAGCCCCACAGGACGGGCGAACACCGGGGAGCTGTTTTTT	CASSPTGRANTGELFF
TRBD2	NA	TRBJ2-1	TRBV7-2	TGTGCCAGCAGCTATTTACTAGCGGGAGGGAGTGAGCAGTTCTTC	CASSYLLAGGSEQFF
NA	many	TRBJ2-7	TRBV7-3	TGTGCCAGCAGCTTAGGATGGGGCAACGAGCAGTACTTC	CASSLGWGNEQYF
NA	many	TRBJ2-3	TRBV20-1	TGCAGTGCGACCTCTGCGCAGTTGAGCACAGATACGCAGTATTTT	CSATSAQLSTDTQYF
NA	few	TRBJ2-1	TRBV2	TGTGCCATCCGGTCGAGCTCCTACAATGAGCAGTTCTTC	CAIRSSSYNEQFF
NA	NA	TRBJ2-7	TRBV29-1	TGCAGCGTTGAAAGGGAAAACTCCTACGAGCAGTACTTC	CSVERENSYEQYF
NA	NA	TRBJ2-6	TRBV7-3	TGTGCCAGCAGCTTAAATCGGGGGGCTGGTGGGGCCAACGTCCTGACTTTC	CASSLNRGAGGANVLTF
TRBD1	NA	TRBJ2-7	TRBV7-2	TGTGCCAGCAGCGTGCAGGGGGCCATTACCTACGAGCAGTACTTC	CASSVQGAITYEQYF
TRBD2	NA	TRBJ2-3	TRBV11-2	TGTGCCAGCAGCCAGAGACTAGCGGGGGTCACAGATACGCAGTATTTT	CASSQRLAGVTDTQYF
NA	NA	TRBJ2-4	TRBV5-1	TGCGCCAGCAGCCCTGGACAGTCTTTTATACTAGCCAAAAACATTCAGTACTTC	CASSPGQSFILAKNIQYF
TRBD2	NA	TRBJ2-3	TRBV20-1	TGCAGTGCTAAGCCGGGACTAGCGCGAGATACGCAGTATTTT	CSAKPGLARDTQYF
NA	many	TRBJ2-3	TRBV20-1	TGCAGTGCTAGAATCAGAAAAAAGATATTTGGAGATACGCAGTATTTT	CSARIRKKIFGDTQYF
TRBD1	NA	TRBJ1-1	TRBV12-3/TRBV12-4	TGTGCCAGCAGTTTATGGGACAGGGTCATGAACACTGAAGCTTTCTTT	CASSLWDRVMNTEAFF
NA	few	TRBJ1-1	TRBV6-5	TGTGCCAGCACCCGGGGGGACACTGAAGCTTTCTTT	CASTRGDTEAFF
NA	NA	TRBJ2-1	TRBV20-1	TGCAGTGCTAGAGGGAGGGGGTATGAGCAGTTCTTC	CSARGRGYEQFF
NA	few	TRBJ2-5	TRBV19	TGTGCCAGTAGTATCGGGACACTCTACCAAGAGACCCAGTACTTC	CASSIGTLYQETQYF
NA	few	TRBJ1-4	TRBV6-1	TGTGCCAGCAGTGAAGGGTTGCACGGAGAAAAACTGTTTTTT	CASSEGLHGEKLFF
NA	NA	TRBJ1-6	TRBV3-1	TGTGCCAGCAGAGCCGGATGGTATTCACCCCTCCACTTT	CASRAGWYSPLHF
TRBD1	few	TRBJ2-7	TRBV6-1	TGTGCCAGCAGGCAGCCGGGACAGGGGGCCTACGAGCAGTACTTC	CASRQPGQGAYEQYF
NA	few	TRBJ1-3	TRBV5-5	TGTGCCAGCAGCCAACAATTGCAGGGACGGGATGGAAACACCATATATTTT	CASSQQLQGRDGNTIYF
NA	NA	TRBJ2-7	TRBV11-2	TGTGCCAGCAGCTTAGATCTTCTCGCGGGGATATCCTACGAGCAGTACTTC	CASSLDLLAGISYEQYF
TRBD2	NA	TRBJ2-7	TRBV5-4	TGTGCCAGCAGCTTGCTAGCGGGAGGTAGAGAGCAGTACTTC	CASSLLAGGREQYF
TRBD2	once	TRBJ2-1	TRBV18	TGTGCCAGCTCACCGGCTAGCGGGAGGACCGGGAATGAGCAGTTCTTC	CASSPASGRTGNEQFF
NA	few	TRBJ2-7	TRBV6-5	TGTGCCAGCAGTTACTCGGCTATGCAGAACTACGAGCAGTACTTC	CASSYSAMQNYEQYF
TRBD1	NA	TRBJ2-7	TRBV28	TGTGCCAGCAGCCAACTTCGACAGGGAGCCTACGAGCAGTACTTC	CASSQLRQGAYEQYF
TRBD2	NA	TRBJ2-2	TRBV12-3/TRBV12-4	TGTGCCAGCAGTCACGGTAGCGGGCGAACTTACGGGGAGCTGTTTTTT	CASSHGSGRTYGELFF
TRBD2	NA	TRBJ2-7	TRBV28	TGTGCCAGCAGTTTAATAGGGACTAGCGGGAGTGCTAAACTATCCGAGCAGTACTTC	CASSLIGTSGSAKLSEQYF
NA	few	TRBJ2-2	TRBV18	TGTGCCAGCTCTCCGAAACGAGTGAACACCGGGGAGCTGTTTTTT	CASSPKRVNTGELFF
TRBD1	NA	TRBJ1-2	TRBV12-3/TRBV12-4	TGTGCCAGCAGGCCGGACAGGGCCGCTGGCTACACCTTC	CASRPDRAAGYTF
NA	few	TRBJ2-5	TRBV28	TGTGCCAGCAGTCTCTCCTTAGCGCGGGAGACCCAGTACTTC	CASSLSLARETQYF
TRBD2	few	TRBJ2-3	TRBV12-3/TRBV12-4	TGTGCCAGCAGGCTTAGCGGGAGGGCGACAGATACGCAGTATTTT	CASRLSGRATDTQYF
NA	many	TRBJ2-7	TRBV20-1	TGCAGTGCTAGTAGGCTAGGTTGGACGGCCAAAGAGGACGAGCAGTACTTC	CSASRLGWTAKEDEQYF
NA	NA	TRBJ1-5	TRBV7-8	TGTGCCAGCAGTATAAAGTGGTGGGGCAATCAGCCCCAGCATTTT	CASSIKWWGNQPQHF
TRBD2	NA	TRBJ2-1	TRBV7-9	TGTGCCAGCAGCCGACTAGCTTACTACAATGAGCAGTTCTTC	CASSRLAYYNEQFF
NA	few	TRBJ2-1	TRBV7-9	TGTGCCAGCAGCTTCGGTCAGGGAATCGGGCGCTACAATGAGCAGTTCTTC	CASSFGQGIGRYNEQFF
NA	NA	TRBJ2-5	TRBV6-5	TGTGCCAGCAGTTACTCGAGTAGGGGTCGGGCGGAGACCCAGTACTTC	CASSYSSRGRAETQYF
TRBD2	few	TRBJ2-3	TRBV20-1	TGCAGTGCTATGGGACTAGCGGAGAGGGGCCCCACAGATACGCAGTATTTT	CSAMGLAERGPTDTQYF
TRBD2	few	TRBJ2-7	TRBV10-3	TGTGCCATCAGTGAAGGGGAGCTAGCGGGGAGCTACGAGCAGTACTTC	CAISEGELAGSYEQYF
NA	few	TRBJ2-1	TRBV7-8	TGTGCCAGCAGAATAAGGGGACACCGAGAGCAGTTCTTC	CASRIRGHREQFF
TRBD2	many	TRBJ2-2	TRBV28	TGTGCCAGCAGCATAGCGGGGCGAACAACCGGGGAGCTGTTTTTT	CASSIAGRTTGELFF
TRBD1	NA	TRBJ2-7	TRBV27	TGTGCCAGCAGTTTAGCAGGGGACAGCTCCTACGAGCAGTACTTC	CASSLAGDSSYEQYF
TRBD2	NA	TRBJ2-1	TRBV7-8	TGTGCCAGCAGCTTAAGTCTCGGGGGGATCACCTACAATGAGCAGTTCTTC	CASSLSLGGITYNEQFF
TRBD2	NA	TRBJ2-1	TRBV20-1	TGCAGTGCTAGAGTACTAGCGGGAGGGTTTAATGAGCAGTTCTTC	CSARVLAGGFNEQFF
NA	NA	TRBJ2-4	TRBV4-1	TGCGCCAGCAGCCAAGATCCGGAGGGACCCAAGGGCTTC	CASSQDPEGPKGF
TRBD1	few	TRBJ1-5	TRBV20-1	TGCAGTGCCTCGACAGGGAGGTTTGGGCAGCCCCAGCATTTT	CSASTGRFGQPQHF
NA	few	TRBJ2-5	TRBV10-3	TGTGCCATCAGTGATCCGGCGAGGGAGACCCAGTACTTC	CAISDPARETQYF